This TCR beta chain was recovered during a study of cytomegalovirus exposure and HLA in healthy donors. Study information: Earlier sequencing of about 179 million T cells yielded under 120 million unique TCR beta sequences. Findings of the study overall: Some 150 TCR beta chains were listed as cytomegalovirus-associated. A few CMV-associated chains were confirmed in vitro to be specific for CMV antigens.

On this clone: What it recognizes is unknown. One end of the junction varies from germline; a read error may be responsible.

PCR amplification relied on 60 Vbeta primers (plus 13 Jbeta primers). Clones were sequenced by immunoSEQ multiplex PCR, and TCRdb holds only the in-frame ones, with some missing. The profile covers 130,000 to 150,000 clones, with roughly 79% appearing a single time and roughly 9.7% taken by the ten largest. Specimen: PBMCs. The source of this sequence is a woman aged 60-75 years in good health and CMV-seropositive.

The CDR3 bases are TGTGCTAGCAGCCCCGGGACTAGCATCTATGAGCAGTTCTTC. This sequence encodes CASSPGTSIYEQFF. The chain couples TRBV7-7 to TRBJ2-1; 9 positions agree with TRBD2. CDR1 and CDR2 from the germline V gene are SSHAT and FNYEAQ (reference sequence). This CDR3 is built from 14 residues.